This T cell receptor (beta chain) was identified during a study of chemoradiotherapy in HPV16-positive cancers. Libraries were prepared by immunoSEQ multiplex PCR; TCRdb keeps only in-frame clonotypes and omits some of them. The sample has fewer than 4,500 clones, 85% to 90% seen once. Over chemoradiotherapy, repertoires were sampled more than once. Trimming stripped 1 base from V and 6 bases from J, with 7 bases between. Looked up from germline, CDR1 is SNHLY and CDR2 is FYNNEI. The CDR3 runs 13 residues. V usage is TRBV2 and J usage is TRBJ2-1, with no clear D. This sequence was found in a human donor with HPV-associated anogenital cancer. This material was collected from a patient who underwent chemoradiotherapy. The CDR3 protein is CASSEVNGNEQFF. CDR3 DNA: TGTGCCAGCAGTGAAGTAAACGGCAATGAGCAGTTCTTC.